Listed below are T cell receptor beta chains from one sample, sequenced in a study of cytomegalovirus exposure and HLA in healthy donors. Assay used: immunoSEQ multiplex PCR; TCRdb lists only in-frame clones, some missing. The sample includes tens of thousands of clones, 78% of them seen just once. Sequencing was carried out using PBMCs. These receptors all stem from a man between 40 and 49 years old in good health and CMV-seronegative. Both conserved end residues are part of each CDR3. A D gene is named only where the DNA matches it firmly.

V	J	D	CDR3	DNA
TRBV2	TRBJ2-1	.	CATGLGASGGGRGEQFF	TGTGCCACCGGACTGGGGGCTAGCGGAGGAGGAAGGGGTGAGCAGTTCTTC
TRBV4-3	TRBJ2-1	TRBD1	CASSQDTGQLYNEQFF	TGCGCCAGCAGCCAAGATACGGGACAGCTATACAATGAGCAGTTCTTC
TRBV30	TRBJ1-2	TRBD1	CAWSVAGGTYGYTF	TGTGCCTGGAGTGTGGCAGGGGGCACCTATGGCTACACCTTC
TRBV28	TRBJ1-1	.	CASSLSYTEAFF	TGTGCCAGCAGTTTGTCCTACACTGAAGCTTTCTTT
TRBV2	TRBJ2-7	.	CANTSSPLEQYF	TGTGCCAACACCTCTAGCCCCCTGGAGCAGTACTTC
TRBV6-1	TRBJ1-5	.	CASRQAPSGNQPQHF	TGTGCCAGTAGACAGGCCCCATCGGGCAATCAGCCCCAGCATTTT
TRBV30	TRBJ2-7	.	CAWGTGTFSYEQYF	TGTGCCTGGGGTACCGGGACATTTTCCTACGAGCAGTACTTC
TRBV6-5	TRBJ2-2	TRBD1	CASSSRGRTTGELFF	TGTGCCAGCAGCTCGAGGGGGCGCACCACCGGGGAGCTGTTTTTT
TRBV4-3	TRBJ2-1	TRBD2	CASSLWLAGGNEQFF	TGCGCCAGCAGCCTTTGGCTAGCGGGAGGGAATGAGCAGTTCTTC
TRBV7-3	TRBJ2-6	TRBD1	CASSLAGGFSGANVLTF	TGTGCCAGCAGCTTAGCAGGGGGCTTTTCTGGGGCCAACGTCCTGACTTTC
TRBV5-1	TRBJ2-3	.	CASSLEGGRTDTQYF	TGCGCCAGCAGCTTGGAGGGGGGGAGAACAGATACGCAGTATTTT
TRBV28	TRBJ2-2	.	CASSFITGELFF	TGTGCCAGCAGTTTCATCACCGGGGAGCTGTTTTTT
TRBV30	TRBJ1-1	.	CAWSARRPTEAFF	TGTGCCTGGAGTGCTAGAAGGCCCACTGAAGCTTTCTTT
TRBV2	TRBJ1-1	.	CASGTGGRSPEAFF	TGTGCCAGCGGAACCGGAGGGAGGAGCCCTGAAGCTTTCTTT
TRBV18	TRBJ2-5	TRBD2	CASSPTGLAEETQYF	TGTGCCAGCTCACCCACCGGGCTAGCGGAAGAGACCCAGTACTTC
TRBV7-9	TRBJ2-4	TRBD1	CASSATQGEFPKNIQYF	TGTGCCAGCAGCGCCACACAGGGGGAGTTTCCCAAAAACATTCAGTACTTC
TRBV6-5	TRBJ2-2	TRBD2	CASLRLAGPAGELFF	TGTGCCAGCTTAAGACTAGCGGGACCTGCCGGGGAGCTGTTTTTT
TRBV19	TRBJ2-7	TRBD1	CASSKGGNYEQYF	TGTGCCAGTAGCAAAGGGGGCAACTACGAGCAGTACTTC